The rows below give T cell receptor beta chains drawn from one sample of a study of Ad26.COV2.S vaccination and SARS-CoV-2 variants. The table came from immunoSEQ multiplex PCR; TCRdb's copy has only in-frame clones and leaves some out. The repertoire includes 300,000 to 400,000 clones, 75% to 90% of them detected once, and 5.5% sits in the top ten. The sequencing here drew on peripheral blood, taken in a trial of Ad26.COV2.S vaccine versus placebo. These receptors were taken from a person aged 18-60 years who received the Ad26.COV2.S COVID-19 vaccine or a placebo. Each CDR3 is given with its conserved first and last residue. Each record gives: clone size, J gene, D gene, V gene, CDR3 protein, CDR3 DNA. A D gene is named only where the DNA matches it firmly. Part of the rows lack a size; the others show once, few, many or a class for expanded clones.

. TRBJ1-1 . TRBV29-1 CSVDLRLGNTEAFF TGCAGCGTTGATCTGAGGCTCGGAAACACTGAAGCTTTCTTT
. TRBJ1-5 . TRBV27 CASSIRTKVQPQHF TGTGCCAGCAGTATCCGGACAAAAGTTCAGCCCCAGCATTTT
. TRBJ1-1 . TRBV10-3 CAISESRVSTEAFF TGTGCCATCAGTGAGTCCAGGGTATCCACTGAAGCTTTCTTT
. TRBJ1-3 . TRBV19 CASSIGTISGNTIYF TGTGCCAGTAGTATTGGGACAATCTCTGGAAACACCATATATTTT
. TRBJ1-1 . TRBV4-2 CASSQEFGHMNTEAFF TGTGCCAGCAGCCAAGAGTTTGGACACATGAACACTGAAGCTTTCTTT
. TRBJ1-1 . TRBV2 CASSDSYTEAFF TGTGCCAGCAGCGACAGTTACACTGAAGCTTTCTTT
. TRBJ1-1 . TRBV6-2/TRBV6-3 CASSYWEIGTEAFF TGTGCCAGCAGTTACTGGGAAATAGGGACTGAAGCTTTCTTT
. TRBJ2-1 . TRBV5-1 CASSLGYSPSSYEQFF TGCGCCAGCAGCTTGGGTTACTCCCCCTCATCATATGAGCAGTTCTTC
. TRBJ1-1 TRBD1 TRBV30 CAWREVLGQMNTEAFF TGTGCCTGGAGAGAGGTATTGGGACAGATGAACACTGAAGCTTTCTTT
. TRBJ2-2 . TRBV5-6 CASNHRAGELFF TGTGCCAGCAACCACAGGGCCGGGGAGCTGTTTTTT
. TRBJ2-3 . TRBV9 CASSVEGFSDTQYF TGTGCCAGCAGCGTAGAGGGGTTCTCAGATACGCAGTATTTT
. TRBJ2-5 TRBD2 TRBV6-1 CASTPWDGGETQYF TGTGCCAGCACGCCCTGGGACGGGGGGGAGACCCAGTACTTC
. TRBJ1-3 . TRBV9 CASSVGGFGGPGNTIYF TGTGCCAGCAGCGTAGGAGGATTCGGGGGACCTGGAAACACCATATATTTT
. TRBJ2-2 . TRBV12-3/TRBV12-4 CASSGDTGELFF TGTGCCAGTTCAGGGGACACCGGGGAGCTGTTTTTT
. TRBJ1-1 . TRBV10-3 CATGRDGGNTEAFF TGTGCCACCGGACGAGATGGGGGGAACACTGAAGCTTTCTTT
few TRBJ1-5 . TRBV6-5 CASRRTLRGNQPQHF TGTGCCAGCAGGAGGACTCTCAGAGGCAATCAGCCCCAGCATTTT
. TRBJ2-3 . TRBV7-2 CASSLVGGGPDTQYF TGTGCCAGCAGCTTAGTTGGCGGCGGGCCAGATACGCAGTATTTT
. TRBJ1-2 . TRBV10-3 CAIKTGSVPNYGYTF TGTGCCATCAAGACAGGTTCAGTGCCTAACTATGGCTACACCTTC
few TRBJ1-6 TRBD1 TRBV10-1 CASSADRVDSPLHF TGCGCCAGTAGCGCAGACAGGGTCGACTCACCCCTCCACTTT
. TRBJ2-6 . TRBV5-8 CASSSGRLISGANVLTF TGTGCCAGCAGCTCGGGGAGACTGATCTCTGGGGCCAACGTCCTGACTTTC
. TRBJ1-5 . TRBV19 CASSIMGESSNQPQHF TGTGCCAGTAGTATAATGGGGGAGTCAAGCAATCAGCCCCAGCATTTT
. TRBJ2-3 . TRBV6-2/TRBV6-3 CASSLENWADTQYF TGTGCCAGCAGTCTCGAAAATTGGGCGGATACGCAGTATTTT
. TRBJ1-2 . TRBV19 CASSRWNYGYTF TGTGCCAGTAGTCGGTGGAACTATGGCTACACCTTC